The clone carrying this T cell receptor beta chain was seen more than once but under ten times. The CDR3 has 15 amino acids. Trimming removed 7 bases from V and 4 bases from J, with 19 bases in between. Germline V CDR1 and CDR2: MNHNS, SASEGT. This record comes from a study of regulatory T cells in long-lasting Graves disease. For TCR beta, libraries came from iRepertoire HTBI primers and Arm-PCR of CDR3 regions. TCRdb independently ran MiXCR on the multiplex PCR reads; one entry per CDR3 protein. Here the sample spans hundreds of thousands of distinct CDR3 sequences, over 15% being singletons. Time point: newly diagnosed GD, antithyroid drugs for less than 3 months. RNA extracted from PBMCs served as the sequencing template. The data also belong to a second study, concerning T cells in Graves' hyperthyroidism and ophthalmopathy. That source notes: Ophthalmopathy onset followed model prediction by a median roughly 6 months.

Sample: peripheral blood mononuclear cells (PBMCs), taken at new diagnosis, from a patient treated with antithyroid drugs. The receptor was derived from a man aged 35 to 55 with Graves disease. V gene TRBV6-1 combines with J gene TRBJ2-5, with D possibly TRBD2 on 5 matching bases. DNA of the CDR3: TGTGCCAGCAATCCAATTCGGGGAACAAGAGAGACCCAGTACTTC. This sequence encodes CASNPIRGTRETQYF.